This T cell receptor (beta chain) was captured by sequencing in a study of PD-L1 blockade in urothelial cancer. For the study at large: Of under 30 patients, about two dozen were males with bladder-origin urothelial cancer. At 3 weeks (second dose) and 6 weeks after starting treatment, blood was analyzed. Per blood sample, T cells had a median of roughly 150,000.

Trimming shortened V by 5 bases and J by 3 bases, and 8 bases separated the two germline ends. Germline V gene data show CDR1 as SGHAT and CDR2 as FQDESV (reference sequence). CDR3 length: 12 residues. As to time point: peripheral blood 6 weeks after treatment start. Sample contribution per patient ranged from 1 to 8, covering pretreatment and on-treatment. The assay was immunoSEQ multiplex PCR, and TCRdb's table has in-frame clones only and misses some. The data show around 100,000 clones, 80% to 95% seen once. The sequenced sample was PBMCs, obtained around atezolizumab (anti-PD-L1) treatment. This receptor was taken from a man between 60 and 75 years old with urothelial cancer. The chain couples TRBV11-1 to TRBJ2-7; D perhaps matches TRBD1 (6 bases). CDR3 amino acids: CASSRDNYEQYF. The CDR3 DNA follows: TGTGCCAGCAGCCGGGACAACTACGAGCAGTACTTC.